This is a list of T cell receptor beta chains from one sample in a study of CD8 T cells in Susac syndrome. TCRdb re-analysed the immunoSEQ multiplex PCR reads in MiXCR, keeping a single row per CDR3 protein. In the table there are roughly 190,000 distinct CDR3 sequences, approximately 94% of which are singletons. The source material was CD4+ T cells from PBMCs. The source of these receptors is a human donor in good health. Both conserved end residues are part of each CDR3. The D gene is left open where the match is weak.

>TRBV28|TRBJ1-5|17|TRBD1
CASSGQAPHSFGQPQHF
TGTGCCAGCAGTGGACAGGCACCCCACTCCTTCGGGCAGCCCCAGCATTTT
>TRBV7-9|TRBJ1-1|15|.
CASSSRQYMNTEAFF
TGTGCCAGCAGCTCAAGGCAGTACATGAACACTGAAGCTTTCTTT
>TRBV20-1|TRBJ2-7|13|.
CSARDPGPYEQYF
TGCAGTGCTCGGGACCCTGGGCCCTACGAGCAGTACTTC
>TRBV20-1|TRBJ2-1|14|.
CSASRRPLDNEQFF
TGCAGTGCTAGTAGACGTCCGCTCGACAATGAGCAGTTCTTC
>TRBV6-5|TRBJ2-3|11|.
CASRSGSTQYF
TGTGCCAGCAGGTCAGGGAGCACGCAGTATTTT
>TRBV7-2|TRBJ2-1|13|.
CASSSAWRAEQFF
TGTGCCAGCAGCTCGGCTTGGAGGGCTGAGCAGTTCTTC
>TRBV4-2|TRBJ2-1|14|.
CASSPTSFYNEQFF
TGTGCCAGCAGCCCGACTAGTTTCTACAATGAGCAGTTCTTC
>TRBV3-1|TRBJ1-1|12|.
CASSHSWTEAFF
TGTGCCAGCAGCCATAGTTGGACTGAAGCTTTCTTT
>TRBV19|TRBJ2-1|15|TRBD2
CASSYASGISSEQFF
TGTGCCAGTAGTTACGCTAGCGGGATTTCGTCCGAGCAGTTCTTC
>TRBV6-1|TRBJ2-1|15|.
CASSETVSSYNEQFF
TGTGCCAGCAGTGAGACGGTTAGCTCCTACAATGAGCAGTTCTTC
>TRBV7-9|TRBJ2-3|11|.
CASTTTDTQYF
TGTGCCAGCACCACCACAGATACGCAGTATTTT
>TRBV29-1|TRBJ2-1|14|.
CSVDDIRSYNEQFF
TGCAGCGTCGATGATATCCGCTCCTACAATGAGCAGTTCTTC
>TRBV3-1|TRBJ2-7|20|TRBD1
CASSQGRFKAEGAHRQEQYF
TGTGCCAGCAGCCAAGGTCGGTTTAAGGCCGAGGGGGCTCATCGTCAGGAGCAGTACTTC
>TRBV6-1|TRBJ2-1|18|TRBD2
CASTGGLAGFKSYNEQFF
TGTGCCAGCACCGGGGGACTAGCGGGCTTTAAGTCCTACAATGAGCAGTTCTTC
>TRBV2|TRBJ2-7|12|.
CASSRTAYEQYF
TGTGCCAGCAGTCGGACAGCCTACGAGCAGTACTTC
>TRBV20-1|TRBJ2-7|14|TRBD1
CSASVRQGAYEQYF
TGCAGTGCTAGTGTCCGGCAGGGGGCCTACGAGCAGTACTTC
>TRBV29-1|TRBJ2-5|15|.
CSVGSQAPQLQTQYF
TGCAGCGTTGGATCTCAGGCCCCACAACTCCAGACCCAGTACTTC
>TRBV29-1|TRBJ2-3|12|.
CSALRVTDTQYF
TGCAGCGCCTTGAGGGTCACAGATACGCAGTATTTT
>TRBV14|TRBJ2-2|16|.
CASSQNRARNTGELFF
TGTGCCAGCAGCCAAAACCGAGCCCGGAACACCGGGGAGCTGTTTTTT
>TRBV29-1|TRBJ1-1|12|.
CSVDGGNTEAFF
TGCAGCGTTGATGGGGGGAACACTGAAGCTTTCTTT
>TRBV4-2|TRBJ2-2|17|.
CASSQGMPGISTGELFF
TGTGCCAGCAGCCAAGGGATGCCCGGGATCAGCACCGGGGAGCTGTTTTTT
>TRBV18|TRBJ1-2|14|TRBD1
CASSPRQGVEGYTF
TGTGCCAGCTCACCCAGACAGGGGGTGGAAGGCTACACCTTC
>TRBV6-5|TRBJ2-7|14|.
CASRPGVPGAEQYF
TGTGCCAGCAGACCAGGTGTACCCGGCGCAGAGCAGTACTTC
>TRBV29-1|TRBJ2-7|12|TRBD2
CSVEAGGEEQYF
TGCAGCGTTGAGGCGGGAGGAGAGGAGCAGTACTTC
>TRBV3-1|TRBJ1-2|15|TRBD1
CASSPRDRGFSGYTF
TGTGCCAGCAGCCCCCGGGACAGGGGTTTCTCTGGCTACACCTTC
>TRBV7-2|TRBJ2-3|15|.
CASSTSLGAADTQYF
TGTGCCAGCAGCACCTCACTAGGGGCGGCGGATACGCAGTATTTT
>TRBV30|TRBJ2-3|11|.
CACQGKDTQYF
TGTGCCTGTCAGGGGAAAGATACGCAGTATTTT